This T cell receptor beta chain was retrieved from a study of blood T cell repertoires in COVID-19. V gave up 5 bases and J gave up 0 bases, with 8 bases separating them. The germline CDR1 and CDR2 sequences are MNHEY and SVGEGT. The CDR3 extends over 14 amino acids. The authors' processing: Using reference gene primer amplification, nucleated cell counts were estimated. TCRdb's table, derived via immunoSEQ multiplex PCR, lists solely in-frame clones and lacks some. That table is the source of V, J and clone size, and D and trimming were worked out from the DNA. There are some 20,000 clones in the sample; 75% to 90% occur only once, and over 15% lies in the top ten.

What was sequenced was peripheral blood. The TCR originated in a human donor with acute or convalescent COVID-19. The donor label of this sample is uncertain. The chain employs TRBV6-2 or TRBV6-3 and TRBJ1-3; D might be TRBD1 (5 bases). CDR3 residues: CASSAGLSGNTIYF. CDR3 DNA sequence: TGTGCCAGCAGTGCGGGACTCTCTGGAAACACCATATATTTT.